Listed here is a single T cell receptor beta chain. The antigen is unknown. This sample is part of a study of shared clonotypes between healthy human individuals. Study conclusions and caveats: The sole specimen, blood, was sampled, and tissue repertoires likely differ.

Germline values: CDR1 MNHNS, CDR2 SASEGT. The V end lost 6 bases, the J end lost 6 bases, and 9 bases lay between the germline ends. This CDR3 region has 13 residues. Sequenced by immunoSEQ multiplex PCR; TCRdb stores in-frame clones only, minus some. This table holds 2 million to 3 million clones, about 92% found once. The rearrangement joins TRBV6-1 to TRBJ2-6; D is undetermined. Sequenced material: naive CD4+ T cells sorted from blood. As to subset: CD45RA+ positively selected. The clonotype was recovered from a man aged 18 to 35 in good health. The CDR3 region has the DNA TGTGCCAGCAGGGGTAGAGAGGCCAACGTCCTGACTTTC. Translation gives CASRGREANVLTF.